This T cell receptor beta chain was sequenced for a study of shared clonotypes between healthy human individuals (dated by TCRdb to about 2020). Looking at the study overall: The cohort comprised a couple of women and a few men aged 18 to 49 years. For each donor, three plates each were used for CD4 naive and CD4 memory, two plates were used for CD8 naive, and one plate was used for CD8 memory. Leukapheresis yielded between about 0.94 and 8.9 billion PBMCs per donor. Blood TCR repertoires of roughly five healthy adults were deeply sequenced to estimate repertoire size and the extent of clonotype sharing between individuals. To increase sequencing depth and limit assay-specific biases, TCR repertoire library preparation and sequencing were carried out by different laboratories using diverse techniques.

Using the deep immunoSEQ assay, TCR CDR3 regions were amplified from genomic DNA by multiplex PCR. For each cell subset, the extracted genomic DNA was distributed evenly across all wells of several immunoSEQ 96-well plates, and each plate served as one replicate. For sorted subsets, each replicate PCR was loaded with around 220 ng genomic DNA, equivalent to 25,000 to 30,000 T cell genomes. Purified libraries were quantified with a Qubit 3.0 fluorometer, sized on a Bioanalyzer 2100, and re-quantified with the KAPA Library Quantification kit. Every immunoSEQ 96-well plate was sequenced on a separate single-read 150-cycle Illumina NextSeq 550 flow cell. The study's processing was this. Because the immunoSEQ output included only junctional sequences and no quality scores, the filtering could not be the same as the filtering used for full-length reads. Sequences were annotated with PyIR, a Python wrapper for IgBLAST v1.9, and V/J genes and CDR3 were assigned using IMGT germline references. Any read was removed if the V/J assignment was weak (E-value above 1e-6), the CDR3 was missing, or the read contained stop codons, out-of-frame junctions, or ambiguous translated residues. A V3J clonotype was defined by an identical inferred V gene, J gene, and CDR3 amino acid sequence. Percentage overlap between repertoires was calculated by dividing the number of shared unique clonotypes by the size of the smaller repertoire. RTK rarefaction, the Chao1 estimator, and Recon v2.1 estimates of unobserved clonotypes were used to assess repertoire richness. Generation probabilities for all TCRbeta clonotypes obtained by the gDNA method from a handful of donors were computed using OLGA. TCRdb took over this immuneACCESS table, retaining in-frame rearrangements with V and J assigned. Such tables are incomplete; in checked studies, under half of the missing clones stem from an unresolved V gene, and the remainder is unexplained. That table is the source of V, J and clone size, and D and trimming were worked out from the DNA. The sample has 2.5 million or so clones on record, more than 90% of them singletons. The top ten clonotypes cover around 0.15% of the sample.

Note on this clone: Its binding antigen is unknown. One base away there is no much larger clone; base qualities are not given.

The donors were healthy, HIV-negative adults with no recently reported acute infections or vaccinations. Every donor was a Caucasian adult residing in Nashville, Tennessee, USA. CD4+ T cells were enriched by magnetic negative selection; naive cells were then positively selected on CD45RA, and the negative fraction formed the memory subset. After blood collection by leukapheresis, PBMCs were isolated using Ficoll-Histopaque density gradient centrifugation and then cryopreserved in the vapor phase of liquid nitrogen. Analytical flow cytometry was used to check the purity and quantity of each magnetically sorted T cell population. Each sorted fraction had its genomic DNA isolated and then quantified by UV absorbance on a Nanodrop 2000c. V ends up 6 bases short and J 2 bases short, with an unmatched junction base count of 8. The CDR3, from cysteine to phenylalanine, totals 16 residues. The retained sequence is limited to the CDR3, 48 bases, with the frame set at the first base. Per the germline V gene, SNHLY is the CDR1 and FYNNEI is the CDR2.

The investigation overall reported the following: Higher generation probabilities were observed for clonotypes shared by all four sorted-subset donors than for non-shared clonotypes. Rarefaction of sorted-subset datasets indicated incomplete sequencing despite the large sequencing depth. The small number of donors limited the genetic and exposure-history diversity represented. Sharing across four donors was observed for about 4.8% of naive CD4, 3.5% of naive CD8, 2% to 2.5% of memory CD4, and over 0.3% of memory CD8 clonotypes. Naive subsets generally had larger estimated clonotype richness than memory subsets. Sampling was restricted to blood, and TCR repertoires in tissue are likely to differ from TCR repertoires in blood. Pairwise subsampling led to the expectation that sequencing depth would affect the degree of clonotype sharing among donors.

This sequence originates from a man between 18 and 35 years old in good health. The sample taken for sequencing was naive CD4+ T cells sorted from blood. The cell subset or site label of this sample denotes: CD45RA+ positively selected. The sequence joins TRBV2 to TRBJ1-5; 9 middle bases align to TRBD1. The CDR3 sequence is CASSMYRGQGNQPQHF. The DNA is TGTGCCAGCAGCATGTACAGGGGGCAAGGCAATCAGCCCCAGCATTTT. Joined to the reference TRBV2 and TRBJ1-5 proteins, this CDR3 gives the full variable domain: EPEVTQTPSHQVTQMGQEVILRCVPISNHLYFYWYRQILGQKVEFLVSFYNNEISEKSEIFDDQFSVERPDGSNFTLKIRSTKLEDSAMYFCASSMYRGQGNQPQHFGDGTRLSIL.